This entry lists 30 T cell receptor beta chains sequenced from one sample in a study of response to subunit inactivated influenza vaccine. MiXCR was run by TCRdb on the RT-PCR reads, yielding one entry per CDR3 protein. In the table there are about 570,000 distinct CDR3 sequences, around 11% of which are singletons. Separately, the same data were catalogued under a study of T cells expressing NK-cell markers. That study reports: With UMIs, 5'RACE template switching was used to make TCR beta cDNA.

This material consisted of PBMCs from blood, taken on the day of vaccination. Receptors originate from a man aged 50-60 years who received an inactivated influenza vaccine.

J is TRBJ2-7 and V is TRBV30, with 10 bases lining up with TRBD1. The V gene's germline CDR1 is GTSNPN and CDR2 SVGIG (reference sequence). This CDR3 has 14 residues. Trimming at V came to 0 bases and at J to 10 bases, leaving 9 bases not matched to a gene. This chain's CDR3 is CAWSVLGQGTKQYF. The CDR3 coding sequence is TGTGCCTGGAGTGTACTGGGACAGGGGACGAAACAGTACTTC.

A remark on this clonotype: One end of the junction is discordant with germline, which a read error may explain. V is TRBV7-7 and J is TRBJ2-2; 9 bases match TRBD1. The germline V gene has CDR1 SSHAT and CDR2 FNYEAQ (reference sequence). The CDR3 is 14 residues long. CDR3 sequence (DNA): TGTGCTAGCAGACCCGGGACAGGGACCGGGGAGCTGTTTTTT. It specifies CASRPGTGTGELFF.

The CDR3 region is CASSTSANTEAFF. The CDR3 DNA sequence: TGTGCCAGCTCAACCTCTGCAAACACTGAAGCTTTCTTT. The V and J genes are TRBV18 and TRBJ1-1, with D hard to call. Trimming left V 5 bases short and J 2 bases short, with 9 bases between. This CDR3 comprises 13 residues. Germline V gives CDR1 KGHSH, CDR2 LQKENI.

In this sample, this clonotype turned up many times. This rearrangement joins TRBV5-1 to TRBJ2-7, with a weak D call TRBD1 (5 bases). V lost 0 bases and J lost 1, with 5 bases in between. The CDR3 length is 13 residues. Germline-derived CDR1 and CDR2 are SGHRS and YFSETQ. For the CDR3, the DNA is TGCGCCAGCAGCTTGGACAGGTCCTACGAGCAGTACTTC. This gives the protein CASSLDRSYEQYF.

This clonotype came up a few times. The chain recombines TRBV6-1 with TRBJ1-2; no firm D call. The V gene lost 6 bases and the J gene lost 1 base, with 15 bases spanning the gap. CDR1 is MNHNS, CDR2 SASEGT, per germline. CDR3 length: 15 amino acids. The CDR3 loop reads CASRAPRPVNYGYTF. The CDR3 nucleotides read TGTGCCAGCAGAGCGCCCAGGCCCGTTAACTATGGCTACACCTTC.

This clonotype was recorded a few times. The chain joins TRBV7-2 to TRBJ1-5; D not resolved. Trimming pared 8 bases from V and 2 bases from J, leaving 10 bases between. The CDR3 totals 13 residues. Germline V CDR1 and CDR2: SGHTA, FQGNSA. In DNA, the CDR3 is TGTGCCAGCGGACCGATGGGCAATCAGCCCCAGCATTTT. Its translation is CASGPMGNQPQHF.

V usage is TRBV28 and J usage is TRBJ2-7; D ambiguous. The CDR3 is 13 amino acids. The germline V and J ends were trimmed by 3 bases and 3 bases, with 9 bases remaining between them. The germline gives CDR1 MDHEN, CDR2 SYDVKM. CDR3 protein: CASSLFRFYEQYF. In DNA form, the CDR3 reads TGTGCCAGCAGTTTGTTCAGGTTCTACGAGCAGTACTTC. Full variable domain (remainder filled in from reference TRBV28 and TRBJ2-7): DVKVTQSSRYLVKRTGEKVFLECVQDMDHENMFWYRQDPGLGLRLIYFSYDVKMKEKGDIPEGYSVSREKKERFSLILESASTNQTSMYLCASSLFRFYEQYFGPGTRLTVT.

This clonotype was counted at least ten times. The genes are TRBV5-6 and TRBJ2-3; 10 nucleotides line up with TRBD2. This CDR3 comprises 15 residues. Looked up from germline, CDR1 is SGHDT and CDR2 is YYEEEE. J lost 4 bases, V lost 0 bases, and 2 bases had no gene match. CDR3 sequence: CASSLAAGGPDTQYF. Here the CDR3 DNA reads TGTGCCAGCAGCTTGGCAGCGGGAGGGCCAGATACGCAGTATTTT. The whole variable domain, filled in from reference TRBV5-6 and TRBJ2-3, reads DAGVTQSPTHLIKTRGQQVTLRCSPKSGHDTVSWYQQALGQGPQFIFQYYEEEERQRGNFPDRFSGHQFPNYSSELNVNALLLGDSALYLCASSLAAGGPDTQYFGPGTRLTVL.

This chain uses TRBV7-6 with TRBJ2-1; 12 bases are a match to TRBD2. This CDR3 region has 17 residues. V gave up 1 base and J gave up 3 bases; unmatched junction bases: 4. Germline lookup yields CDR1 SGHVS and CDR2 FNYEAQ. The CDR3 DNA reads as TGTGCCAGCAGCTTAGGAGGACTAGCGGGGAGCTACAATGAGCAGTTCTTC. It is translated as CASSLGGLAGSYNEQFF.

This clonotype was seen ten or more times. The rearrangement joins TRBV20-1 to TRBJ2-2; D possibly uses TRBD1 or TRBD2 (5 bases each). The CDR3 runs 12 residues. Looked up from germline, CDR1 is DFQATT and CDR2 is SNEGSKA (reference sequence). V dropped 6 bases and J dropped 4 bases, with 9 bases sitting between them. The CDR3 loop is CSAPGLTGELFF. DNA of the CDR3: TGCAGTGCCCCGGGGCTCACCGGGGAGCTGTTTTTT.

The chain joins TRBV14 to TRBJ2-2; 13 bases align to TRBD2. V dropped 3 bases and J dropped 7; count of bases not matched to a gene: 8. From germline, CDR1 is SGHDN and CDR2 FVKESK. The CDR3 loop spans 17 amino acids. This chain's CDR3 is CASSQGTSGRAVGELFF. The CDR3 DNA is TGTGCCAGCAGCCAGGGAACTAGCGGGAGGGCCGTCGGGGAGCTGTTTTTT.

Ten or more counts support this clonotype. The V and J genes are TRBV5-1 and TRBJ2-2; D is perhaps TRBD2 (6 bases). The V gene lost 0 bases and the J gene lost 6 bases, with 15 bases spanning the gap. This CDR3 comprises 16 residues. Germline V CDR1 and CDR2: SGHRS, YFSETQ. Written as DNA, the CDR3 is TGCGCCAGCAGCTTGGACCCTACTAGCTCCCCCGGGGAGCTGTTTTTT. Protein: CASSLDPTSSPGELFF.

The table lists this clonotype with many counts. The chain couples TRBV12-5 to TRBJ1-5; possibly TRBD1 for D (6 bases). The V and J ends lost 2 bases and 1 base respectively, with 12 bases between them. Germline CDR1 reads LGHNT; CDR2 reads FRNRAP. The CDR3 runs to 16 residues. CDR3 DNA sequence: TGTGCTAGTGGTTTGTTGGACAGTGGAAGCAATCAGCCCCAGCATTTT. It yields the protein CASGLLDSGSNQPQHF.

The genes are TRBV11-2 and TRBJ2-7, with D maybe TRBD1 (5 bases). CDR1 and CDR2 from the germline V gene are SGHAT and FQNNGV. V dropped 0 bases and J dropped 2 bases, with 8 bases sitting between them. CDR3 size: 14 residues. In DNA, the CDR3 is TGTGCCAGCAGCTTAGACCAGGGCCCCTACGAGCAGTACTTC. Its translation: CASSLDQGPYEQYF. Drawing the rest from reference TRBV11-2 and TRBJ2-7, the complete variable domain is EAGVAQSPRYKIIEKRQSVAFWCNPISGHATLYWYQQILGQGPKLLIQFQNNGVVDDSQLPKDRFSAERLKGVDSTLKIQPAKLEDSAVYLCASSLDQGPYEQYFGPGTRLTVT.

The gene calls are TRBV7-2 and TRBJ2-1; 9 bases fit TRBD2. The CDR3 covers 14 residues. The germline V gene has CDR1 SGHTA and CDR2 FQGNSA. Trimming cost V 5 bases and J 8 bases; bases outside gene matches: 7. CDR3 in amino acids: CASSGSGRIDEQFF. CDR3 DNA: TGTGCCAGCAGCGGGAGCGGGAGGATCGATGAGCAGTTCTTC.

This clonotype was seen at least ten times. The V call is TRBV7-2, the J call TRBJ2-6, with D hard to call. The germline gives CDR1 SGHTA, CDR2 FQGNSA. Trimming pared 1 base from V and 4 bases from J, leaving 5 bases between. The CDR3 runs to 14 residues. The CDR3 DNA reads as TGTGCCAGCAGCTTAGTAACGGGGGCCAACGTCCTGACTTTC. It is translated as CASSLVTGANVLTF.

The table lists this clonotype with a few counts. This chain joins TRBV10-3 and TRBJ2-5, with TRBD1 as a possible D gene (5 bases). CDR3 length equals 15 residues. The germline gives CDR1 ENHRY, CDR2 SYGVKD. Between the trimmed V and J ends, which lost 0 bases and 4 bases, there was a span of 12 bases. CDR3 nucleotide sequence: TGTGCCATCAGTGAGTCGCAGGGAACGGGAGAGACCCAGTACTTC. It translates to CAISESQGTGETQYF.

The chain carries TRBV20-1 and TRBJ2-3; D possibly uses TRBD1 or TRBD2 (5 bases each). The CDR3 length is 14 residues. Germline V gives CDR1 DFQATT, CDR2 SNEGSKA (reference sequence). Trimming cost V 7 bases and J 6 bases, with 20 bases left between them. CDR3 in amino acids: CSGTGTRGPDTQYF. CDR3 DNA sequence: TGCAGTGGAACGGGGACCCGAGGGCCGGATACGCAGTATTTT.

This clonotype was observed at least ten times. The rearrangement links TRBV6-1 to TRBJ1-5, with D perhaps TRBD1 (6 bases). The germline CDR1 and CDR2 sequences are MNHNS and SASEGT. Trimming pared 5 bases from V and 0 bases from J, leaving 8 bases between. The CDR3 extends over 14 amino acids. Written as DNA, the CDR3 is TGTGCCAGCAGTCGCAGGGGTAGCAATCAGCCCCAGCATTTT. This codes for CASSRRGSNQPQHF.

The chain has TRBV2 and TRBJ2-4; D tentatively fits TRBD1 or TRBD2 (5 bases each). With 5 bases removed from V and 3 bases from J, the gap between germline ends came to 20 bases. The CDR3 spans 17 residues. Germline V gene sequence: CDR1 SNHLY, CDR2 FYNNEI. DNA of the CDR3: TGTGCCAGCAGTCCCGGGACCCTGGGTCGAGGCAAAAACATTCAGTACTTC. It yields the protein CASSPGTLGRGKNIQYF. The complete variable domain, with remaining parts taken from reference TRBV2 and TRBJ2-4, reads EPEVTQTPSHQVTQMGQEVILRCVPISNHLYFYWYRQILGQKVEFLVSFYNNEISEKSEIFDDQFSVERPDGSNFTLKIRSTKLEDSAMYFCASSPGTLGRGKNIQYFGAGTRLSVL.

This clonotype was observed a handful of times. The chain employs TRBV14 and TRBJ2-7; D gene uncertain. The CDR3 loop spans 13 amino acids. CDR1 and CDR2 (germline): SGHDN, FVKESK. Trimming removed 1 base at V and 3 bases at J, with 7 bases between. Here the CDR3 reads CASSQAAYYEQYF. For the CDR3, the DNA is TGTGCCAGCAGCCAAGCGGCGTACTACGAGCAGTACTTC.

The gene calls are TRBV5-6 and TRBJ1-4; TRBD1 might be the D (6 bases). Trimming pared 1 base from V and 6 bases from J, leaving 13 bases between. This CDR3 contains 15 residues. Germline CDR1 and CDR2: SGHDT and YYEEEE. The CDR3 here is CASSLLAEGDEKLFF. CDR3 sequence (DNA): TGTGCCAGCAGCTTGTTAGCCGAGGGGGATGAAAAACTGTTTTTT.

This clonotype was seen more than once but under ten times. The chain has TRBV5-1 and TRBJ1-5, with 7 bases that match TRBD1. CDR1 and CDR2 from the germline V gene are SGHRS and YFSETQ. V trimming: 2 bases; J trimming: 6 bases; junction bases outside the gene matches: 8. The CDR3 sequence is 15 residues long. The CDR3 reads CASSLSGGGGQPQHF. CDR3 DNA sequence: TGCGCCAGCAGCTTATCAGGGGGGGGAGGTCAGCCCCAGCATTTT.

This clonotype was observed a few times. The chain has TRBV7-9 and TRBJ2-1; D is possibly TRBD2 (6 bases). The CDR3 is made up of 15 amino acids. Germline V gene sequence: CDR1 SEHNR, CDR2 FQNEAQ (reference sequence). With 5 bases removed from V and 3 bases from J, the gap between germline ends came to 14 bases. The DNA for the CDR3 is TGTGCCAGCAGCCCGGGACTTGCGATCTACAATGAGCAGTTCTTC. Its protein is CASSPGLAIYNEQFF.

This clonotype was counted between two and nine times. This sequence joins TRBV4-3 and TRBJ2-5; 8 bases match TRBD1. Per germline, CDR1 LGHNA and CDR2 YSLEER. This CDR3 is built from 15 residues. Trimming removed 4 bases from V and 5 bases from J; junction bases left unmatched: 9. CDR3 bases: TGCGCCAGCAGCCCTGGACAGGGTAATTGGGAGACCCAGTACTTC. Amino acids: CASSPGQGNWETQYF.

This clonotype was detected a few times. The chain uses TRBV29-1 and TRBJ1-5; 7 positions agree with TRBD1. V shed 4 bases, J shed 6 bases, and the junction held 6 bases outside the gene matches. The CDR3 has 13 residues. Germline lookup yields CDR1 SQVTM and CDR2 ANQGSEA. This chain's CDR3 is CSVADREGQPQHF. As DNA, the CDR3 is TGCAGCGTTGCTGACAGGGAGGGTCAGCCCCAGCATTTT.

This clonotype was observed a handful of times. The CDR3 sequence: CASRQGTHDEQYF. Written as DNA, the CDR3 is TGTGCCAGCCGACAGGGAACCCACGACGAGCAGTACTTC. The chain has TRBV12-3 or TRBV12-4 and TRBJ2-7, with 7 nucleotides matching TRBD1. J lost 5 bases, V lost 8 bases, and 9 bases had no gene match. The CDR3 loop spans 13 amino acids.

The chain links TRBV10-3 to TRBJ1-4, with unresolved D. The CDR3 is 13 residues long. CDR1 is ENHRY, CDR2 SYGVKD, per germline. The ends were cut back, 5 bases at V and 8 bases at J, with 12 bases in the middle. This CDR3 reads CAISPLEGEKLFF. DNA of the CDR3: TGTGCCATCAGTCCGCTGGAAGGCGAAAAACTGTTTTTT.

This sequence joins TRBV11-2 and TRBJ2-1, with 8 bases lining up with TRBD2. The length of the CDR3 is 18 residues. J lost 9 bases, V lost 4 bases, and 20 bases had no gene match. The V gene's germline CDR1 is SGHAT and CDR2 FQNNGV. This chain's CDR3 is CASSSPRGGGILRSEQFF. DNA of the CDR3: TGTGCCAGCAGCTCGCCCCGGGGCGGGGGGATTTTGCGTAGTGAGCAGTTCTTC.

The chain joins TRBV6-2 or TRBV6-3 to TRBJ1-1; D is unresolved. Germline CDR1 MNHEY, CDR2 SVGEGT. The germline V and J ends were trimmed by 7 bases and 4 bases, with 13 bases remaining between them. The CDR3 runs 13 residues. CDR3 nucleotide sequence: TGTGCCAGCAATACTGGACGGAGCACTGAAGCTTTCTTT. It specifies CASNTGRSTEAFF.